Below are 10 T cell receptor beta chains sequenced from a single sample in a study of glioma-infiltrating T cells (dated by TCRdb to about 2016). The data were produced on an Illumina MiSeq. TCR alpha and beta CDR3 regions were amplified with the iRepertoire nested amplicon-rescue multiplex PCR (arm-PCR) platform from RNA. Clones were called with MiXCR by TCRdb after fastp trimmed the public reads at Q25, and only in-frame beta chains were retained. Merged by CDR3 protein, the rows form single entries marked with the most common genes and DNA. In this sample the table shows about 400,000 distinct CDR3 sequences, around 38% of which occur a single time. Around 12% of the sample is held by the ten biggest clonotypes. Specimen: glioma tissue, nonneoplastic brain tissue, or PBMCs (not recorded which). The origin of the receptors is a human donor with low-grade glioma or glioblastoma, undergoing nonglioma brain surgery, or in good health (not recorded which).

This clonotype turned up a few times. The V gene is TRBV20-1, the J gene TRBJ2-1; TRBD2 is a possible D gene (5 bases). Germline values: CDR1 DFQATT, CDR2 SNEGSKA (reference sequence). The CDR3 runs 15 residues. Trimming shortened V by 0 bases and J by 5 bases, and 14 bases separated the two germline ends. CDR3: CSARDRRLANNEQFF. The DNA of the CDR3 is TGCAGTGCTAGAGATCGCCGGCTAGCCAACAATGAGCAGTTCTTC.

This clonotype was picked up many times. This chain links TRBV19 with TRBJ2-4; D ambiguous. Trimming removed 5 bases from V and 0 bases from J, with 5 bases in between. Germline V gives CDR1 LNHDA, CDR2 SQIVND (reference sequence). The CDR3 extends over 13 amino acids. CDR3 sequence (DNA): TGTGCCAGTAGTGCCCTAGCCAAAAACATTCAGTACTTC. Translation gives CASSALAKNIQYF.

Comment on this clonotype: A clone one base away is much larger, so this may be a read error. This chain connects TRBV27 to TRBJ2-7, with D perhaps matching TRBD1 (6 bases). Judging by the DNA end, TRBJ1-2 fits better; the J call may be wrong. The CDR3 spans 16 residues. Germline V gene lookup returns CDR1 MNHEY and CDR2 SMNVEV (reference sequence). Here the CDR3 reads CASSLIGFGWTEGYTF. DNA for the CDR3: TGTGCCAGCAGTTTAATCGGTTTTGGGTGGACAGAGGGCTACACCTTC.

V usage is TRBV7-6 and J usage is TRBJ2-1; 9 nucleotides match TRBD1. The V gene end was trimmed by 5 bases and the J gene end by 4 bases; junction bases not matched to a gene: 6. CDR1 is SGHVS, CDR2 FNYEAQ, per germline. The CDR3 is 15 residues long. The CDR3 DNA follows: TGTGCCAGCAGCCAAACAGGGGGCACTTACAATGAGCAGTTCTTC. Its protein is CASSQTGGTYNEQFF.

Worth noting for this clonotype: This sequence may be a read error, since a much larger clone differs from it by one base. Here the CDR3 DNA reads TGTGCCAGCAGCCATTGGGCTAGCGGCTCCTACGAGCAGTACTTC. It is translated as CASSHWASGSYEQYF. The gene calls are TRBV14 and TRBJ2-7; 7 positions agree with TRBD2. Per the germline V gene, CDR1 is SGHDN and CDR2 is FVKESK. The CDR3 covers 15 residues. The trim removed 3 bases at V and 0 bases at J, leaving 5 bases unmatched.

The CDR3 region is CASSPPRVGMVAYTQYF. DNA of the CDR3: TGTGCCAGCAGTCCCCCCAGGGTGGGGATGGTCGCATATACGCAGTATTTT. The V and J genes are TRBV6-2 or TRBV6-3 and TRBJ2-3, with D possibly matching TRBD1 (5 bases). V was pared by 5 bases and J by 7 bases, with 25 bases between. Looked up from germline, CDR1 is MNHEY and CDR2 is SVGEGT. The CDR3 is 17 residues long.

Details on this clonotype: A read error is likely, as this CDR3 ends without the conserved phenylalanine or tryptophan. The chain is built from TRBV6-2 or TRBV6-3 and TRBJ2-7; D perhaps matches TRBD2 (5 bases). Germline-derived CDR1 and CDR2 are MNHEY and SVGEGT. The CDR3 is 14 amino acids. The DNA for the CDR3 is TGTGTCAGCATGGAGGAGCGGAGCTCCTACGAGCAGTACTCC. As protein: CVSMEERSSYEQYS.

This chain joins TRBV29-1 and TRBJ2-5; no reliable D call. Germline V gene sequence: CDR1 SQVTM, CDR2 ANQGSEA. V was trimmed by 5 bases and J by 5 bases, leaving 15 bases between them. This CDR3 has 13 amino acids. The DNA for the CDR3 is TGCAGCGTTAAACTTGGCAGCCGGGAGACCCAGTACTTC. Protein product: CSVKLGSRETQYF.

The CDR3 nucleotides read TGTGCCAGCAGCCACCCGGACAGGAACACTGAAGCTTTCTTT. Amino acids: CASSHPDRNTEAFF. The chain has TRBV7-9 and TRBJ1-1; TRBD1 might be the D (6 bases). The CDR3 spans 14 residues. V dropped 5 bases and J dropped 1 base, with 11 bases sitting between them. CDR1 and CDR2 (germline): SEHNR, FQNEAQ (reference sequence).

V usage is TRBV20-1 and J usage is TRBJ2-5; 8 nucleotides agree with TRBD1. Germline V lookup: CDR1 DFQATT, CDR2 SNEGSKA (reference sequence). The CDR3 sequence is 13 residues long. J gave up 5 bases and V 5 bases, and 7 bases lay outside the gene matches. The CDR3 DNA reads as TGCAGTGCTTCGGCCAGGGGGCCGGAGACCCAGTACTTC. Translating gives CSASARGPETQYF.